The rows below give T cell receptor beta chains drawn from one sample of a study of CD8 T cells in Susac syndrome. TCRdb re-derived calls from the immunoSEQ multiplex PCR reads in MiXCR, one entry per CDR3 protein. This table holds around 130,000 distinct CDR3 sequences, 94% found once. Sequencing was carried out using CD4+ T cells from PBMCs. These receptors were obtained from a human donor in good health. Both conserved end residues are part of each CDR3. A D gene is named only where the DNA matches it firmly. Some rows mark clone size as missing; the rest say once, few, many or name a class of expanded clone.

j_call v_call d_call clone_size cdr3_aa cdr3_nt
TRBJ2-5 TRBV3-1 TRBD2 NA CASSSAGVIQETQYF TGTGCCAGCAGCTCAGCGGGAGTGATACAAGAGACCCAGTACTTC
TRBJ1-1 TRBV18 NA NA CASSPTGRDTEAFF TGTGCCAGCTCACCCACCGGGAGGGACACTGAAGCTTTCTTT
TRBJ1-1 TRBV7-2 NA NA CASSPRRGDNTEAFF TGTGCCAGCAGCCCCCGTCGGGGGGATAACACTGAAGCTTTCTTT
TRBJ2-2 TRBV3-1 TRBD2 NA CASSPPRLADHTGELFF TGTGCCAGCAGCCCCCCCCGGCTAGCGGACCACACCGGGGAGCTGTTTTTT
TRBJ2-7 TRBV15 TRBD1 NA CATSRGTGYEQYF TGTGCCACCAGCAGAGGGACAGGCTACGAGCAGTACTTC
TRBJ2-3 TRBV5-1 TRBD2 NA CASGTSDTDTQYF TGCGCCAGCGGGACTAGTGACACAGATACGCAGTATTTT
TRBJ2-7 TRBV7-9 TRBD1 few CASSPDRGSYEQYF TGTGCCAGCAGCCCCGACAGGGGTAGCTACGAGCAGTACTTC
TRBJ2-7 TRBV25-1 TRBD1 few CASSPNSGQGYEQYF TGTGCCAGCAGCCCTAACTCGGGACAGGGGTACGAGCAGTACTTC
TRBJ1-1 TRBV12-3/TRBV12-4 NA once CASTSEGAEAFF TGTGCCAGCACCTCCGAAGGGGCTGAAGCTTTCTTT
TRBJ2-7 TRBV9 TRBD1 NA CASSQRDRGIKALDNEQYF TGTGCCAGCAGCCAACGGGACAGGGGGATTAAAGCCCTAGACAACGAGCAGTACTTC
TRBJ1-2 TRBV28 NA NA CASSLSAAGRVDGYTF TGTGCCAGCAGTTTATCCGCGGCGGGGAGGGTGGATGGCTACACCTTC
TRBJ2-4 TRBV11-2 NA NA CASSLGTGRKNIQYF TGTGCCAGCAGCTTAGGAACAGGACGCAAAAACATTCAGTACTTC
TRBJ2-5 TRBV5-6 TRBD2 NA CASSKRWTGGYQETQYF TGTGCCAGCAGCAAAAGGTGGACGGGGGGGTACCAAGAGACCCAGTACTTC
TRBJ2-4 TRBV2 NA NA CASSELRSGAGIQYF TGTGCCAGCAGTGAATTGAGGTCAGGGGCGGGCATTCAGTACTTC
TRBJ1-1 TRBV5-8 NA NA CASSLEAFSTGHMNTEAFF TGTGCCAGCAGCTTGGAGGCTTTTTCGACAGGTCATATGAACACTGAAGCTTTCTTT
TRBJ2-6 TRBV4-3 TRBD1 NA CASSQSPIQGYGSGANVLTF TGCGCCAGCAGCCAAAGCCCCATACAGGGGTACGGCTCTGGGGCCAACGTCCTGACTTTC
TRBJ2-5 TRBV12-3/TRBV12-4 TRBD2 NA CASSLNGASGGRETQYF TGTGCCAGCAGTTTAAATGGGGCTAGCGGAGGTCGGGAGACCCAGTACTTC
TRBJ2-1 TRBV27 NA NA CASRPIDYPQSDEQFF TGTGCCAGCAGGCCTATCGACTACCCCCAATCCGATGAGCAGTTCTTC
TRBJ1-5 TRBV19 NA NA CASSPPGNQPQHF TGTGCCAGTAGCCCGCCAGGCAATCAGCCCCAGCATTTT
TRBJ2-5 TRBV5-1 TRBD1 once CASRSYRGPETQYF TGCGCCAGCAGATCATACAGGGGCCCGGAGACCCAGTACTTC
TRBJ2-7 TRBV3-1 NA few CASSQDWQGGHEQYF TGTGCCAGCAGCCAAGACTGGCAGGGCGGACACGAGCAGTACTTC
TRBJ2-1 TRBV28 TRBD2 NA CASSSAAGGANEQFF TGTGCCAGCAGTTCCGCAGCGGGAGGCGCGAATGAGCAGTTCTTC
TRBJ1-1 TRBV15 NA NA CATSRDIGDTEAFF TGTGCCACCAGCAGAGATATTGGGGACACTGAAGCTTTCTTT
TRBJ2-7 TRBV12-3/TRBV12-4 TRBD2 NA CASRRTSANEQYF TGTGCCAGCAGGCGGACTAGCGCAAACGAGCAGTACTTC
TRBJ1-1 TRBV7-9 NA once CASSILGNTEAFF TGTGCCAGCAGCATACTGGGGAACACTGAAGCTTTCTTT
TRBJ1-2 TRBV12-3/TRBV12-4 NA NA CASTLGAVSGYTF TGTGCCAGCACCCTAGGGGCGGTGTCTGGCTACACCTTC
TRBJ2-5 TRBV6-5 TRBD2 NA CASSEGLARETQYF TGTGCCAGCAGTGAGGGACTAGCGAGGGAGACCCAGTACTTC
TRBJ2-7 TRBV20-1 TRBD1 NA CSASPTQGAHYEQYF TGCAGTGCTAGCCCGACTCAGGGGGCCCACTACGAGCAGTACTTC
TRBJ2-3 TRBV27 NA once CASNLRGTDTQYF TGTGCCAGCAACTTAAGAGGAACAGATACGCAGTATTTT
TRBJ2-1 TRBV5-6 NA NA CASSLLETEQFF TGTGCCAGCAGCTTGCTTGAGACAGAGCAGTTCTTC